What follows are 21 T cell receptor beta chains derived from one specimen sequenced in a study of shared clonotypes between healthy human individuals. Sequenced by immunoSEQ multiplex PCR; TCRdb stores in-frame clones only, minus some. The table records fewer than 1.6 million clones, around 98.5% of them present only once. Sequencing was done on a sample of naive CD4+ T cells sorted from blood. This sample's subset: CD45RA+ positively selected. The receptors originated from a man aged 25 to 45 in good health.

The chain recombines TRBV4-3 with TRBJ2-1; TRBD1 is a possible D gene (5 bases). The germline gives CDR1 LGHNA, CDR2 YSLEER. The V and J ends lost 3 bases and 8 bases respectively, with 14 bases between them. The CDR3 length is 14 residues. CDR3 nucleotide sequence: TGCGCCAGCAGCCATAGGCAGGGTCGTCATGAGCAGTTCTTC. As protein: CASSHRQGRHEQFF.

The rearrangement uses TRBV19 and TRBJ2-3; 9 positions agree with TRBD2. J gave up 6 bases and V 4 bases, and 8 bases lay outside the gene matches. CDR1 and CDR2 from the germline V gene are LNHDA and SQIVND (reference sequence). The CDR3 has 15 amino acids. The CDR3 DNA sequence: TGTGCCAGTAGTAAAGTAGCGGGAGTCGGGGATACGCAGTATTTT. Translation: CASSKVAGVGDTQYF.

V gene TRBV30 combines with J gene TRBJ1-5; the D is unclear. This CDR3 has 15 residues. Germline V gene lookup returns CDR1 GTSNPN and CDR2 SVGIG (reference sequence). The V end was cut by 2 bases, the J end by 1 base, with 12 bases between. CDR3 sequence reads: CAWSPGGVSNQPQHF. DNA for the CDR3: TGTGCCTGGAGTCCGGGAGGAGTGAGCAATCAGCCCCAGCATTTT.

The chain joins TRBV27 to TRBJ2-7; unclear D gene. Trimming cost V 8 bases and J 2 bases, with 7 bases left between them. Germline lookup yields CDR1 MNHEY and CDR2 SMNVEV (reference sequence). The CDR3 contains 11 residues. The CDR3 sequence: CASGRTYEQYF. The CDR3 DNA reads TGTGCCAGCGGAAGAACCTACGAGCAGTACTTC.

The chain combines TRBV5-1 with TRBJ1-5, with D hard to call. From germline, CDR1 is SGHRS and CDR2 YFSETQ. The CDR3 runs 13 residues. Trimming stripped 5 bases from V and 0 bases from J, with 6 bases between. The DNA for the CDR3 is TGCGCCAGCAGGATGGGTAGCAATCAGCCCCAGCATTTT. Translated: CASRMGSNQPQHF.

The V call is TRBV11-1, the J call TRBJ2-1; TRBD2 matches at 9 bases. Germline V gene lookup returns CDR1 SGHAT and CDR2 FQDESV (reference sequence). The CDR3 extends over 16 amino acids. The V and J ends lost 4 bases and 9 bases, in that order; junction bases with no gene match: 13. The CDR3: CASSSTKGREGLEQFF. CDR3 bases: TGTGCCAGCAGCTCCACAAAAGGGCGGGAGGGCCTTGAGCAGTTCTTC.

The rearrangement links TRBV7-8 to TRBJ2-1, with TRBD2 as a possible D gene (6 bases). The V gene's germline CDR1 is SGHVS and CDR2 FQNEAQ. This CDR3 has 17 amino acids. The V and J ends lost 5 bases and 6 bases respectively, with 23 bases between them. The CDR3 protein is CASSPFWRERGPNEQFF. For the CDR3, the DNA is TGTGCCAGCAGCCCCTTCTGGCGGGAAAGGGGTCCCAATGAGCAGTTCTTC.

The chain links TRBV29-1 to TRBJ2-5; D gene ambiguous. The CDR3 has 11 amino acids. Trimming stripped 6 bases from V and 4 bases from J, with 9 bases between. The V gene's germline CDR1 is SQVTM and CDR2 ANQGSEA. As DNA, the CDR3 is TGCAGCGTCTGGGAAGCAGAGACCCAGTACTTC. Translated: CSVWEAETQYF.

This clone was seen just once. V gene TRBV6-5 combines with J gene TRBJ1-1, with D possibly being TRBD1 (5 bases). The V end lost 2 bases, the J end lost 3 bases, and 16 bases lay between the germline ends. CDR3 length equals 16 residues. Looked up from germline, CDR1 is MNHEY and CDR2 is SVGAGI. This CDR3 is CASSYRQGGRDTEAFF. The CDR3 DNA reads TGTGCCAGCAGTTACCGTCAGGGAGGTAGGGACACTGAAGCTTTCTTT.

The chain has TRBV9 and TRBJ2-2; D not certain. The CDR3 is made up of 15 amino acids. V dropped 6 bases and J dropped 1 base, with 13 bases sitting between them. Per the germline V gene, CDR1 is SGDLS and CDR2 is YYNGEE. The CDR3 nucleotides are TGTGCCAGCACGGAGAAACCGTTGAACACCGGGGAGCTGTTTTTT. Protein product: CASTEKPLNTGELFF. The variable domain in full, completed from reference TRBV9 and TRBJ2-2, reads DSGVTQTPKHLITATGQRVTLRCSPRSGDLSVYWYQQSLDQGLQFLIQYYNGEERAKGNILERFSAQQFPDLHSELNLSSLELGDSALYFCASTEKPLNTGELFFGEGSRLTVL.

This clone was observed a single time. The V call is TRBV29-1, the J call TRBJ2-3; D ambiguous. The germline V gene encodes CDR1 SQVTM and CDR2 ANQGSEA. This CDR3 has 13 residues. V lost 4 bases and J 0 bases, leaving 8 bases between the germline ends. This chain's CDR3 is CSVGLPSTDTQYF. The CDR3 coding sequence is TGCAGCGTTGGGCTACCCAGCACAGATACGCAGTATTTT.

The chain links TRBV28 to TRBJ1-2, with D uncertain. The V gene lost 5 bases and the J gene lost 2 bases, with 9 bases spanning the gap. CDR3 length: 13 residues. Germline V gene sequence: CDR1 MDHEN, CDR2 SYDVKM. The chain's CDR3 is CASSPTINYGYTF. CDR3 sequence (DNA): TGTGCCAGCAGTCCGACTATCAACTATGGCTACACCTTC.

In its sample, this clone was seen once. The chain links TRBV5-1 to TRBJ1-2; 9 bases map to TRBD1. The CDR3 has 17 residues. V shed 2 bases and J 4 bases; nucleotides not matched to a gene: 12. Germline CDR1 is SGHRS and CDR2 is YFSETQ. The CDR3 spells CASSLVPGQGAGYGYTF. CDR3 in DNA: TGCGCCAGCAGCTTAGTCCCGGGACAGGGAGCAGGCTATGGCTACACCTTC.

This rearrangement joins TRBV9 to TRBJ1-3, with D hard to call. In germline, CDR1 is SGDLS, CDR2 YYNGEE. V lost 4 bases and J lost 0, with 14 bases in between. The CDR3 runs to 16 residues. The CDR3 DNA follows: TGTGCCAGCAGCCCCCTCGGTTTGGACTCTGGAAACACCATATATTTT. Amino acids: CASSPLGLDSGNTIYF.

The rearrangement joins TRBV6-5 to TRBJ2-5; D is tentatively TRBD1 or TRBD2 (5 bases each). The CDR3 loop spans 14 amino acids. Germline V gene sequence: CDR1 MNHEY, CDR2 SVGAGI. With 6 bases removed from V and 4 bases from J, the gap between germline ends came to 15 bases. The CDR3 reads CASSRLRGAETQYF. DNA of the CDR3: TGTGCCAGCAGCCGACTAAGGGGAGCAGAGACCCAGTACTTC.

The chain links TRBV6-1 to TRBJ1-4; D not certain. V lost 0 bases to trimming and J lost 7 bases, with 3 bases between them. Germline lookup yields CDR1 MNHNS and CDR2 SASEGT. The CDR3 is 12 amino acids. The CDR3 nucleotides read TGTGCCAGCAGTGAAGCGGGTGAAAAACTGTTTTTT. It codes for CASSEAGEKLFF.

Only one count was recorded for this clone. The chain joins TRBV27 to TRBJ1-5; no clear D gene. This CDR3 is built from 14 residues. V was cut by 3 bases and J by 9 bases, with 15 bases left in between. Germline assignment: CDR1 MNHEY and CDR2 SMNVEV (reference sequence). As DNA, the CDR3 is TGTGCCAGCAGTTTTTCCGGCAGTTCAGTGCCCCAGCATTTT. Protein product: CASSFSGSSVPQHF.

A remark on this clone: The sample contains more than one DNA sequence encoding this CDR3. V and J are TRBV11-2 and TRBJ2-1; the match to TRBD2 covers 7 bases. With 1 base clipped from V and 0 bases from J, the junction kept 0 bases outside the gene matches. Germline V gives CDR1 SGHAT, CDR2 FQNNGV. The CDR3 has 15 amino acids. CDR3 nucleotides: TGTGCCAGCAGCTTAGGCGGGAGCTCCTACAATGAGCAGTTCTTC. Translation gives CASSLGGSSYNEQFF. Combining the CDR3 with reference TRBV11-2 and TRBJ2-1 gives the whole variable domain EAGVAQSPRYKIIEKRQSVAFWCNPISGHATLYWYQQILGQGPKLLIQFQNNGVVDDSQLPKDRFSAERLKGVDSTLKIQPAKLEDSAVYLCASSLGGSSYNEQFFGPGTRLTVL.

This rearrangement joins TRBV5-1 to TRBJ2-1, with 12 bases fitting TRBD2. The germline gives CDR1 SGHRS, CDR2 YFSETQ. With V trimmed by 6 bases and J by 10 bases, 20 bases remained unmatched. The CDR3 covers 18 residues. The CDR3 DNA follows: TGCGCCAGCACTGGGTCTAGCGGGAGGGCCACAACGTCATGGGAGCAGTTCTTC. Its translation is CASTGSSGRATTSWEQFF.

Concerning this clone: Other DNA sequences in the same sample also yield this CDR3. This chain links TRBV7-9 with TRBJ1-2, with D possibly matching TRBD1 (5 bases). Deletions cut 1 base from V and 8 bases from J, with 5 bases between. The CDR3 is 11 residues long. Germline-derived CDR1 and CDR2 are SEHNR and FQNEAQ (reference sequence). The CDR3: CASSLGGGYTF. CDR3 coding DNA: TGTGCCAGCAGCTTAGGGGGCGGCTACACCTTC.

The chain uses TRBV7-2 and TRBJ2-5, with 12 positions matching TRBD2. The V gene's germline CDR1 is SGHTA and CDR2 FQGNSA. CDR3 length equals 18 residues. V was clipped by 4 bases and J by 4 bases; unmatched bases: 13. CDR3 DNA sequence: TGTGCCAGCAGCTCGGGTAACCTAGCGGGAGGGAGGGGAGAGACCCAGTACTTC. Translating it yields CASSSGNLAGGRGETQYF.